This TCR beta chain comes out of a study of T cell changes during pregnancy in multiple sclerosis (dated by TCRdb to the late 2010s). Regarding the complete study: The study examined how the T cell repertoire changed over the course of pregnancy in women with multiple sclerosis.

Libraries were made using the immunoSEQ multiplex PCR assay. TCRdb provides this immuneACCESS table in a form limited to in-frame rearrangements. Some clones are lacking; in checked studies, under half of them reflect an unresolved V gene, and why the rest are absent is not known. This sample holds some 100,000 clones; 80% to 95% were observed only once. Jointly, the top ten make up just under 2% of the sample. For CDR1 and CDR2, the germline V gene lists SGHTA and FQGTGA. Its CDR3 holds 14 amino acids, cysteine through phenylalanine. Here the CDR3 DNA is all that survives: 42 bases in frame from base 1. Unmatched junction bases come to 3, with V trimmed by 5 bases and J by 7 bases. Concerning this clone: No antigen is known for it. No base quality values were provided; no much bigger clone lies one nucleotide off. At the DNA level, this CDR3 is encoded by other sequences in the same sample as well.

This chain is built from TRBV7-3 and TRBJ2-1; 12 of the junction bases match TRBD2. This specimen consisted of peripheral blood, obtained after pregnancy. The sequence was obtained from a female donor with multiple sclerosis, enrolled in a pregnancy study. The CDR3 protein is CASSLTSGRNEQFF. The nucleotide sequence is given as TGTGCCAGCAGCCTTACTAGCGGGAGGAATGAGCAGTTCTTC.